These T cell receptor beta chains were read from a single sample in a study of cytomegalovirus exposure and HLA in healthy donors. Profiled with immunoSEQ multiplex PCR; TCRdb holds only in-frame clones, not every one. This table has 100,000 to 150,000 clones, 80% appearing once. The sequenced sample consisted of PBMCs. The receptors come from a man in his fifties or sixties in good health and CMV-seronegative. Each CDR3 is given with its conserved first and last residue. D genes are given only for firm matches. Only part of the rows carry a size: once, few, many, or a class if the clone is expanded.

v_gene: TRBV7-2; abundance: -; j_gene: TRBJ2-2; d_gene: TRBD2; CDR3nt: TGTGCCAGCAGCTTAGGTCTAGCGGGCACCGGGGAGCTGTTTTTT; CDR3aa: CASSLGLAGTGELFF
v_gene: TRBV9; abundance: -; j_gene: TRBJ2-7; d_gene: -; CDR3nt: TGTGCCAGCAGCGTAGGGAGCGGTCTAGTGAACGAGCAGTACTTC; CDR3aa: CASSVGSGLVNEQYF
v_gene: TRBV10-3; abundance: -; j_gene: TRBJ1-2; d_gene: -; CDR3nt: TGTGCCATCAGGAGTCAGGGGTTTAAGACCTCTGACTATGGCTACACCTTC; CDR3aa: CAIRSQGFKTSDYGYTF
v_gene: TRBV5-4; abundance: -; j_gene: TRBJ1-2; d_gene: TRBD1; CDR3nt: TGTGCCAGCAGCTGGGACAGGGGCGCGGTCTATGGCTACACCTTC; CDR3aa: CASSWDRGAVYGYTF
v_gene: TRBV28; abundance: -; j_gene: TRBJ2-7; d_gene: -; CDR3nt: TGTGCCAGCAGTTTCAGTACCTACGAGCAGTACTTC; CDR3aa: CASSFSTYEQYF
v_gene: TRBV4-3; abundance: -; j_gene: TRBJ1-1; d_gene: TRBD1; CDR3nt: TGCGCCAGCAGCCAAGACCCCACAGGGGTCACTGAAGCTTTCTTT; CDR3aa: CASSQDPTGVTEAFF
v_gene: TRBV29-1; abundance: -; j_gene: TRBJ2-5; d_gene: -; CDR3nt: TGCAGCGTTTCGGAGGGCTCTTTGGTGGCCCAGTACTTC; CDR3aa: CSVSEGSLVAQYF
v_gene: TRBV23-1; abundance: -; j_gene: TRBJ1-2; d_gene: -; CDR3nt: TGCGCCAGCAGTCACAGGCGTCACCGTGGGGGCTACACCTTC; CDR3aa: CASSHRRHRGGYTF
v_gene: TRBV5-1; abundance: few; j_gene: TRBJ2-4; d_gene: -; CDR3nt: TGCGCCAGCAGCCCCCACCAGGGTACTAACATTCAGTACTTC; CDR3aa: CASSPHQGTNIQYF
v_gene: TRBV10-3; abundance: -; j_gene: TRBJ2-3; d_gene: -; CDR3nt: TGTGCCATCAGTGCACCACCGGGATCTTCATACACAGATACGCAGTATTTT; CDR3aa: CAISAPPGSSYTDTQYF
v_gene: TRBV5-1; abundance: -; j_gene: TRBJ2-6; d_gene: TRBD1; CDR3nt: TGCGCCAGCAGCCTTGGACAGGGGGCGGGTGGGGCCAACGTCCTGACTTTC; CDR3aa: CASSLGQGAGGANVLTF
v_gene: TRBV5-1; abundance: -; j_gene: TRBJ2-2; d_gene: -; CDR3nt: TGCGCCAGCAGCTTGCCCACGACAGGTCTGGGGCGCGGGGAGCTGTTTTTT; CDR3aa: CASSLPTTGLGRGELFF
v_gene: TRBV11-3; abundance: -; j_gene: TRBJ2-3; d_gene: TRBD2; CDR3nt: TGTGCCAGCAGCTCCACCTTTACTAGCGGGAGTCCCCCAGATACGCAGTATTTT; CDR3aa: CASSSTFTSGSPPDTQYF
v_gene: TRBV9; abundance: -; j_gene: TRBJ2-7; d_gene: -; CDR3nt: TGTGCCAGCAGCCCACTTAGTTCCTCCGAGCAGTACTTC; CDR3aa: CASSPLSSSEQYF
v_gene: TRBV25-1; abundance: -; j_gene: TRBJ2-7; d_gene: TRBD2; CDR3nt: TGTGCCAGCAGTGTGGCGGGGGGGCCGGAAGAGCAGTACTTC; CDR3aa: CASSVAGGPEEQYF
v_gene: TRBV30; abundance: few; j_gene: TRBJ1-2; d_gene: TRBD1; CDR3nt: TGTGCCTGGAGCTTTACAGGGGCTGGCTACACCTTC; CDR3aa: CAWSFTGAGYTF
v_gene: TRBV7-9; abundance: -; j_gene: TRBJ1-2; d_gene: TRBD1; CDR3nt: TGTGCCAGCAGCTGGGACAGGGATTATGGCTACACCTTC; CDR3aa: CASSWDRDYGYTF
v_gene: TRBV4-1; abundance: -; j_gene: TRBJ2-1; d_gene: TRBD2; CDR3nt: TGCGCCAGCAGCCCCCGACTAGCGGATGACAGGGAGCAGTTCTTC; CDR3aa: CASSPRLADDREQFF
v_gene: TRBV28; abundance: -; j_gene: TRBJ2-7; d_gene: -; CDR3nt: TGTGCCAGCAGTTTACGGGGAGGGGGGCCCCCCTACGAGCAGTACTTC; CDR3aa: CASSLRGGGPPYEQYF
v_gene: TRBV5-4; abundance: -; j_gene: TRBJ2-2; d_gene: -; CDR3nt: TGTGCCAGCAGCTTAGGAGGGACTCGAAGTACCGGGGAGCTGTTTTTT; CDR3aa: CASSLGGTRSTGELFF
v_gene: TRBV5-5; abundance: -; j_gene: TRBJ1-2; d_gene: -; CDR3nt: TGTGCCAGCAGCCGATCCCAGGTGAACTATGGCTACACCTTC; CDR3aa: CASSRSQVNYGYTF
v_gene: TRBV29-1; abundance: -; j_gene: TRBJ2-6; d_gene: -; CDR3nt: TGCAGCGTAGGAGGGACTGGGGCCAACGTCCTGACTTTC; CDR3aa: CSVGGTGANVLTF
v_gene: TRBV28; abundance: -; j_gene: TRBJ2-5; d_gene: -; CDR3nt: TGTGCCAGCAGACCCCCCGGCAGGGGTAGTGAGACCCAGTACTTC; CDR3aa: CASRPPGRGSETQYF
v_gene: TRBV9; abundance: -; j_gene: TRBJ1-4; d_gene: -; CDR3nt: TGTGCCAGCAGCCCGGACCCGGGAAGGTTGGAAAAACTGTTTTTT; CDR3aa: CASSPDPGRLEKLFF
v_gene: TRBV9; abundance: -; j_gene: TRBJ1-1; d_gene: TRBD1; CDR3nt: TGTGCCAGCAGCAATATAGCTGGGACAGGGCCCACTGAAGCTTTCTTT; CDR3aa: CASSNIAGTGPTEAFF
v_gene: TRBV9; abundance: -; j_gene: TRBJ2-7; d_gene: -; CDR3nt: TGTGCCAGCAGCGTCGGGTCTACCTCCTACGAGCAGTACTTC; CDR3aa: CASSVGSTSYEQYF
v_gene: TRBV2; abundance: -; j_gene: TRBJ1-4; d_gene: -; CDR3nt: TGTGCCAGCAATGACCGTGCAACTAATGAAAAACTGTTTTTT; CDR3aa: CASNDRATNEKLFF
v_gene: TRBV7-2; abundance: -; j_gene: TRBJ2-5; d_gene: TRBD2; CDR3nt: TGTGCCAGCAGCCCCAGCGGGAGTGACCAAGAGACCCAGTACTTC; CDR3aa: CASSPSGSDQETQYF
v_gene: TRBV27; abundance: -; j_gene: TRBJ1-4; d_gene: TRBD1; CDR3nt: TGTGCCAGTCGTTCATCCGGGACAGGGGGTGAAAAACTGTTTTTT; CDR3aa: CASRSSGTGGEKLFF
v_gene: TRBV2; abundance: -; j_gene: TRBJ2-1; d_gene: -; CDR3nt: TGTGCCAGCAGTCCTCACAATGAGCAGTTCTTC; CDR3aa: CASSPHNEQFF
v_gene: TRBV5-1; abundance: once; j_gene: TRBJ2-1; d_gene: -; CDR3nt: TGCGCCAGCCAAGCGCGACCTACGTACAATGAGCAGTTCTTC; CDR3aa: CASQARPTYNEQFF
v_gene: TRBV4-2; abundance: -; j_gene: TRBJ2-4; d_gene: TRBD2; CDR3nt: TGTGCCAGCAGCCAGGAGCGACGGGAGGGCCGATTATTCCTAGCCAAAAACATTCAGTACTTC; CDR3aa: CASSQERREGRLFLAKNIQYF
v_gene: TRBV15; abundance: -; j_gene: TRBJ2-7; d_gene: -; CDR3nt: TGTGCCACCAGCGCGAGGCGGGACGAGCAGTACTTC; CDR3aa: CATSARRDEQYF
v_gene: TRBV15; abundance: -; j_gene: TRBJ2-7; d_gene: -; CDR3nt: TGTGCCACCAGCACTGGCGGGGGCGGATACGAGCAGTACTTC; CDR3aa: CATSTGGGGYEQYF
v_gene: TRBV30; abundance: -; j_gene: TRBJ1-2; d_gene: -; CDR3nt: TGTGCCTTGGAACCGGGGGGCTACACCTTC; CDR3aa: CALEPGGYTF
v_gene: TRBV11-2; abundance: -; j_gene: TRBJ2-7; d_gene: -; CDR3nt: TGTGCCAGCAGCTTAGGGCCCCCGGGGGTTTACGAGCAGTACTTC; CDR3aa: CASSLGPPGVYEQYF
v_gene: TRBV7-6; abundance: -; j_gene: TRBJ2-4; d_gene: -; CDR3nt: TGTGCCAGCAGCCCTTTTGAGAGGGCCCTACGAGCCAAAAACATTCAGTACTTC; CDR3aa: CASSPFERALRAKNIQYF
v_gene: TRBV6-1; abundance: -; j_gene: TRBJ1-5; d_gene: TRBD1; CDR3nt: TGTGCCAGCAGGGGGACAGGGATCAATCAGCCCCAGCATTTT; CDR3aa: CASRGTGINQPQHF
v_gene: TRBV5-6; abundance: once; j_gene: TRBJ1-2; d_gene: -; CDR3nt: TGTGCCAGCAGCCCACGGCAGGGGTTGGGGTACACCTTC; CDR3aa: CASSPRQGLGYTF
v_gene: TRBV27; abundance: -; j_gene: TRBJ1-5; d_gene: -; CDR3nt: TGTGCCAGCAGTTTTTGGGGCCGGAACCAGCCCCAGCATTTT; CDR3aa: CASSFWGRNQPQHF
v_gene: TRBV5-1; abundance: -; j_gene: TRBJ2-3; d_gene: -; CDR3nt: TGCGCCAGCAGCTTGGTTGGCCAGGGTGGGTCAGATACGCAGTATTTT; CDR3aa: CASSLVGQGGSDTQYF
v_gene: TRBV5-1; abundance: -; j_gene: TRBJ1-1; d_gene: TRBD1; CDR3nt: TGCGCCAGCAGCTCGGCGGACAGGGTCGCGGCTTTCTTT; CDR3aa: CASSSADRVAAFF
v_gene: TRBV5-6; abundance: -; j_gene: TRBJ1-2; d_gene: -; CDR3nt: TGTGCCAGCAGCACGACGGCCGGGACATATTATGGCTACACCTTC; CDR3aa: CASSTTAGTYYGYTF
v_gene: TRBV15; abundance: few; j_gene: TRBJ1-4; d_gene: -; CDR3nt: TGTGCCACCAGCAGAACCAGGGGAACTAATGAAAAACTGTTTTTT; CDR3aa: CATSRTRGTNEKLFF
v_gene: TRBV6-5; abundance: -; j_gene: TRBJ1-3; d_gene: -; CDR3nt: TGTGCCAGCAGCGGCACGCGGGGCTCTGGAAACACCATATATTTT; CDR3aa: CASSGTRGSGNTIYF
v_gene: TRBV7-3; abundance: -; j_gene: TRBJ2-1; d_gene: TRBD2; CDR3nt: TGTGCCAGCAGCCGCACCCCAACTAGCGGGGTAGGGGAGCAGTTCTTC; CDR3aa: CASSRTPTSGVGEQFF
v_gene: TRBV28; abundance: -; j_gene: TRBJ2-5; d_gene: -; CDR3nt: TGTGCCAGCAGTCTTTACGGAGTCCAAGAGACCCAGTACTTC; CDR3aa: CASSLYGVQETQYF
v_gene: TRBV29-1; abundance: few; j_gene: TRBJ2-3; d_gene: -; CDR3nt: TGCAGCGTATGGGACACCTTAGATACGCAGTATTTT; CDR3aa: CSVWDTLDTQYF
v_gene: TRBV7-9; abundance: -; j_gene: TRBJ2-7; d_gene: -; CDR3nt: TGTGCCAGCAGCCCGGCTAACAGCTACGAGCAGTACTTC; CDR3aa: CASSPANSYEQYF